Sequencing of this TCR beta chain was carried out in a study of blood T cell repertoires in COVID-19. Looking at the study overall: Sources were T cells, B-cell-depleted T cells, or PBMCs; the material itself was cDNA or gDNA.

This CDR3 spans 17 amino acids. CDR1 is SGDLS and CDR2 is YYNGEE in the germline V gene. The ends were cut back, 1 base at V and 0 bases at J, with 11 bases in the middle. The authors' processing: Estimation of nucleated cell counts relied on the amplification of reference gene primers. The method was immunoSEQ multiplex PCR; TCRdb's version includes in-frame clones alone and lacks a portion of them. That table is the source of V, J and clone size, and D and trimming were worked out from the DNA. The table has fewer than 50,000 clones, around 85% seen once. The chain employs TRBV9 and TRBJ2-6; D might be TRBD2 (5 bases). Material for sequencing was peripheral blood. The sequence was collected from a man aged 50 to 59 with active COVID-19. CDR3 nucleotides: TGTGCCAGCAGCGTATCAGGCAGCGGCTCTGGGGCCAACGTCCTGACTTTC. It translates to CASSVSGSGSGANVLTF.